This T cell receptor (beta chain) originates from a study of blood T cell repertoires in COVID-19 (dated by TCRdb to about 2020). Describing the broader study: The collaborator samples originated in the United States, Italy and Spain and spanned the acute and convalescent phases of COVID-19. The repertoires were released in a freely available public database intended as a resource for research on the immune response to SARS-CoV-2. Where available, HLA class I and class II types were obtained from metadata supplied by the sample provider rather than from assay-based typing. Samples came from the ongoing ImmuneRACE study (first 160 participants) plus 1,254 subjects from 6 global collaborators. The sample metadata nearly always contained a de-identified subject ID, COVID-19 status, age in years and sex. The dataset comprised deeply sampled blood TCRbeta repertoires from subjects exposed to, actively infected with, or recovered from COVID-19. The material from the prospective study consisted of cDNA or gDNA derived from T cells, B-cell-depleted T cells, or PBMCs.

The immunoSEQ Assay, a bias-controlled multiplex PCR, was used to amplify TCRbeta CDR3 regions from genomic DNA. The study's processing was this. The number of nucleated cells in each sample was estimated from the amplification of reference gene primers within the assay. Sequence reads were collapsed and filtered to measure the absolute abundance of every unique TCRbeta CDR3 rearrangement. For each sample, productive Simpson clonality was calculated as the square root of Simpson's diversity index across productive rearrangements. The clones in this table, taken by TCRdb from immuneACCESS, are in-frame only. Not every clone is retained; where verified, under half of the shortfall comes from an unresolved V gene, and the cause of the rest is unknown. V and J calls and clone size are given by that table; D and trimming were obtained from the DNA. The sample records about 320,000 clones, 85% to 90% of which are singletons. 10% of the sample is held by the ten biggest clonotypes.

In the prospective study, participants were 18 to 89 years old, resided in about 25 geographic areas of the United States, and were enrolled through a virtual design. In the prospective study, cohorts were assigned on the basis of participant-reported clinical history obtained from a screening survey and a study questionnaire. Recovered participants in ImmuneRACE Cohort 3 were defined as having two consecutive negative NP/OP PCR tests, clearance from a healthcare professional, or resolution of symptoms. Each participant in the prospective study had whole blood, serum and a nasopharyngeal or oropharyngeal swab collected by mobile phlebotomists. Prospective study participants could optionally give additional blood draws and questionnaires over an approximately two-month period. Before DNA extraction, blood samples from the prospective study were shipped at room temperature or frozen. Study-wide conclusions, independent of this receptor: How much clinical and demographic metadata was included differed by source and by participant, and the metadata was provided uncurated.

Notes on this clone: Its binding antigen is unknown. There are no base qualities to consult, and no much larger clone falls within one base.

Germline trimming: 5 bases from V, 6 bases from J; junction bases outside gene matches: 9. CDR1 and CDR2, per the germline V gene, are LGHNA and YNFKEQ. The CDR3 spans 14 residues, from the cysteine through the phenylalanine. Only the CDR3 DNA is retained, 42 bases long and in frame from the first base. This clonotype originated in a woman aged 18-29 years who had recovered from COVID-19. The sequenced sample consisted of PBMCs or T cells enriched from blood (not recorded which). The chain joins TRBV4-2 to TRBJ2-7, with TRBD2 matching 8 junction bases. The DNA reads as follows: TGTGCCAGCAGCTATTCAGCGGGGGAAATCGAGCAGTACTTC. Its protein product is CASSYSAGEIEQYF.